This T cell receptor (beta chain) was captured by sequencing in a study of shared clonotypes between healthy human individuals. Germline lookup yields CDR1 SGHTA and CDR2 FQGNSA. Trimming stripped 2 bases from V and 2 bases from J, with 10 bases between. The CDR3 spans 15 residues. This clone was observed at least ten times. Adults of Caucasian background living in Nashville, Tennessee made up all donors. Assay execution proceeded at the deep level. How the authors handled the data: Junction-only sequences without quality scores came from ImmunoSEQ, so filtering differed. Profiled with immunoSEQ multiplex PCR; TCRdb holds only in-frame clones, not every one. D and trimming come from the DNA, and the V and J calls and clone size come from that table. Of about 490,000 clones detected, around 79% appear once; the ten largest clones hold around 12%.

The origin of this receptor is a woman in her forties in good health. Some clones in this sample may be carry-over from other donors' samples. The sample consisted of PBMCs. The V call is TRBV7-2, the J call TRBJ2-1; D gene uncertain. CDR3 DNA sequence: TGTGCCAGCAGCTTACCTCGCCGGACCTACAATGAGCAGTTCTTC. This translates into CASSLPRRTYNEQFF.